These T cell receptor beta chains were read from a single sample in a study of cytomegalovirus exposure and HLA in healthy donors. Some clones are missing from TCRdb's copy, which holds only in-frame ones; the method was immunoSEQ multiplex PCR. The data contain 100,000 to 150,000 clones, roughly 76% of them seen just once; the ten biggest clones take up around 14%. Sequencing was carried out using PBMCs. These receptors all stem from a woman between 55 and 75 years old in good health and CMV-seropositive. Both conserved end residues are part of each CDR3. The order of the fields is V gene, clone size, J gene, D gene, CDR3 DNA, CDR3 protein. A D gene is named only where the DNA matches it firmly. Size tells how often a clone was seen (once, few, many) or the class of an expanded clone, and some rows leave it out.

TRBV5-4	.	TRBJ2-5	.	TGTGCCAGCAGCTTGCCGGCTAGCGCGGAGACCCAGTACTTC	CASSLPASAETQYF
TRBV5-3	.	TRBJ1-1	.	TGTGCCAGAAGCTTGGGCGTAGACACTGAAGCTTTCTTT	CARSLGVDTEAFF
TRBV6-5	.	TRBJ1-3	.	TGTGCCAGCAGTTACCGGTCCTGGGGAAACACCATATATTTT	CASSYRSWGNTIYF
TRBV25-1	.	TRBJ2-3	.	TGTGCCAGCAGCCAGACTAGTTTAAGGGGAGATACGCAGTATTTT	CASSQTSLRGDTQYF
TRBV6-1	once	TRBJ2-2	TRBD1	TGTGCCAGCATTCTGGACAGGGTGAACACCGGGGAGCTGTTTTTT	CASILDRVNTGELFF
TRBV5-4	.	TRBJ2-1	.	TGTGCCAGCAGCTTGGCAGGGATGAATGAGCAGTTCTTC	CASSLAGMNEQFF
TRBV19	few	TRBJ2-3	.	TGTGCCAGTAGTATAGGGGTAGCGAGAACAGATACGCAGTATTTT	CASSIGVARTDTQYF
TRBV18	.	TRBJ2-1	.	TGTGCCAGCTCACCCAAAACGACAAAGAGCTCCTACAATGAGCAGTTCTTC	CASSPKTTKSSYNEQFF
TRBV29-1	.	TRBJ2-7	TRBD1	TGCAGCGTTGAAGGCACCGGGACAGGGGGTGACGAGCAGTACTTC	CSVEGTGTGGDEQYF
TRBV4-1	.	TRBJ2-3	TRBD1	TGCGCCAGCAGCCAAGGTGGGGACAGGAGCACAGATACGCAGTATTTT	CASSQGGDRSTDTQYF
TRBV6-4	.	TRBJ2-1	TRBD2	TGTGCCAGCAGTGAAAGTAGCGGGACCTACAATGAGCAGTTCTTC	CASSESSGTYNEQFF
TRBV5-1	.	TRBJ2-1	TRBD2	TGCGCCAGCAGCTTGGCTTTAGGACTAGCGGGACACAATGAGCAGTTCTTC	CASSLALGLAGHNEQFF
TRBV29-1	.	TRBJ1-1	TRBD1	TGCAGCGCCGCGGACAGGTCGTCTGAAGCTTTCTTT	CSAADRSSEAFF
TRBV18	.	TRBJ1-2	.	TGTGCCAGCTCACCCCTAGACGGACTTAACTATGGCTACACCTTC	CASSPLDGLNYGYTF
TRBV2	.	TRBJ1-2	TRBD1	TGTGCCAGCAGGGACCCAGGGGGCCTCAACTATGGCTACACCTTC	CASRDPGGLNYGYTF
TRBV11-2	.	TRBJ2-1	.	TGTGCCAGCAGCTTTATCCGGGGATCCTACAATGAGCAGTTCTTC	CASSFIRGSYNEQFF
TRBV19	once	TRBJ2-7	TRBD2	TGTGCCAGTAGTTCCCGCGGGGGACCAGACTACGAGCAGTACTTC	CASSSRGGPDYEQYF
TRBV6-5	.	TRBJ2-7	.	TGTGCCAGCAGACCAAGACTGGGCTCCTACGAGCAGTACTTC	CASRPRLGSYEQYF
TRBV7-2	.	TRBJ1-4	.	TGTGCCAGCAGCTTAGATAGGGGCGAAAAACTGTTTTTT	CASSLDRGEKLFF
TRBV7-9	.	TRBJ2-5	.	TGTGCCAGCAGCTTAGTTCGTGAGACCCAGTACTTC	CASSLVRETQYF
TRBV7-6	.	TRBJ2-3	.	TGTGCCAGCAGCTTTGACGACAGTGGCACAGATACGCAGTATTTT	CASSFDDSGTDTQYF
TRBV11-1	.	TRBJ2-1	.	TGTGCCAGCAGCTCCTGGGGCCCGCGTGGGGATGAGCAGTTCTTC	CASSSWGPRGDEQFF
TRBV7-9	.	TRBJ1-3	TRBD1	TGTTCCAGCAGCCGAGACAGGGCTGGGAACACCATATATTTT	CSSSRDRAGNTIYF
TRBV7-6	.	TRBJ2-5	TRBD2	TGTGCCAGCAGCTTAGAAGCGGGACAAGAGACCCAGTACTTC	CASSLEAGQETQYF
TRBV29-1	.	TRBJ2-1	TRBD2	TGCAGCGTATCTCCGGGACTAGCGGACAATGAGCAGTTCTTC	CSVSPGLADNEQFF
TRBV19	.	TRBJ2-3	TRBD2	TGTGCCAGTCGGACGGGGGGGAGCACAGATACGCAGTATTTT	CASRTGGSTDTQYF
TRBV7-2	once	TRBJ1-2	.	TGTGCCAGCAGCTCGAGTTACTATGGCTACACCTTC	CASSSSYYGYTF
TRBV19	.	TRBJ1-5	.	TGTGCCAGTAGTCCGGGAGGCATTCAGCCCCAGCATTTT	CASSPGGIQPQHF
TRBV9	.	TRBJ1-3	TRBD1	TGTGCCAGCAGCCCGGGGACAGGCTCTGGAAACACCATATATTTT	CASSPGTGSGNTIYF
TRBV2	.	TRBJ2-4	TRBD2	TGTGCCAGCAGTGTGGCAGGGACTACCAAAAACATTCAGTACTTC	CASSVAGTTKNIQYF
TRBV4-2	.	TRBJ2-7	TRBD2	TGTGCCAGCAGCCAAGCACTAGCGGGTGCCTACGAGCAGTACTTC	CASSQALAGAYEQYF
TRBV4-3	.	TRBJ1-5	.	TGCGCCAGCAGCTTACAACGGGGGGATCAGCCCCAGCATTTT	CASSLQRGDQPQHF
TRBV12-5	.	TRBJ1-3	.	TGTGCTAGTGGTTTGGGGTCTCCGGGGAGCTCTGGAAACACCATATATTTT	CASGLGSPGSSGNTIYF
TRBV29-1	few	TRBJ1-1	TRBD1	TGCAGCGTTTGGACAGGGGAGAACACTGAAGCTTTCTTT	CSVWTGENTEAFF
TRBV6-6	few	TRBJ1-5	.	TGTGCCAGCAGTTACGCGGGTAGCAATCAGCCCCAGCATTTT	CASSYAGSNQPQHF
TRBV6-5	.	TRBJ2-7	TRBD2	TGTGCCAGCACCCGACTAGCGGGGAACTACGAGCAGTACTTC	CASTRLAGNYEQYF
TRBV5-6	.	TRBJ2-1	TRBD2	TGTGCCAGCAGCCCAACTAGCGGGACTCAGGGAAACAATGAGCAGTTCTTC	CASSPTSGTQGNNEQFF
TRBV6-1	.	TRBJ1-2	TRBD1	TGTGCCAGCAGGGGACAGGGTCCGCCTTATGGCTACACCTTC	CASRGQGPPYGYTF
TRBV10-2	.	TRBJ2-7	TRBD1	TGCGCCAGTAGAACCGGACAGGGGACCTACGAGCAGTACTTC	CASRTGQGTYEQYF
TRBV5-1	.	TRBJ2-1	.	TGCGCCAGCAGCTTGGCGGCTAGCTATGAGCAGTTCTTC	CASSLAASYEQFF
TRBV2	.	TRBJ1-2	.	TGTGCCAGCAGTATAGGACAGTTTTATGGCTACACCTTC	CASSIGQFYGYTF